This TCR beta chain was captured in a study of cytomegalovirus exposure and HLA in healthy donors (dated by TCRdb to 2016 to 2017). With regard to the full study: An earlier analysis of several hundred of the donors reported roughly 300 Gb of sequence data and some 100 million unique TCR beta sequences from about 200 million T cells. The study aimed to test whether signatures of past pathogen exposure could be identified by cataloging public T cell receptors. Donor age, sex, ethnicity and CMV serostatus were collected together with the repertoire data. Roughly 5 DR-DQ haplotypes were handled as single units for association and clustering, since linkage in the cohort was strong. To study patterns of TCR occurrence, a later analysis re-analyzed previously published TCR beta repertoires from around 670 donors and added high-resolution HLA genotyping. A later genetic analysis used genome-wide SNP genotypes for about 60% of the roughly 670 donors, treating that subset as a discovery cohort. Using immunosequencing, the study profiled T cell repertoires from about 610 subjects and related those repertoires to cytomegalovirus serostatus. Every discovery cohort repertoire had been produced on one sequencing platform. A separate validation cohort of 90 to 150 different subjects was used in addition to the 666-subject first cohort. Rather than using new phenotypic data, the later analysis identified candidate immune exposures from TCR beta sequences and from how often those sequences occurred across donors. To predict cytomegalovirus infection status, the study combined high-throughput TCR immunosequencing, statistical association of individual TCRs with disease status, and machine learning. HLA typing included class I and class II loci at four-digit resolution. In an earlier analysis of about 590 of the donors, high-throughput TCR beta sequencing was used to judge whether each TCR beta V gene segment behaved as functional or pseudogenic. On average, over 200,000 unique TCR beta nucleotide sequences were sequenced per donor among a few hundred genotyped donors of the cohort, with roughly 18% of those sequences being non-productive. Of the 398 genotyped donors, about 80% fell in the genetic ancestry cluster associated with self-reported Caucasian donors. An early release that covered several hundred HLA-typed donors contained about 300 gigabases of sequencing data and about 84 million unique TCR sequences. The number of donors typed differed by locus, with roughly 629-640 for A, B, C, DRB1 and DQB1, around 500 for DQA1, approximately 580 for DPA1, and about 450 for DPB1. Points the paper makes about the study in general: In vitro tests confirmed that a few of the cytomegalovirus-associated TCR beta chains recognize cytomegalovirus antigens. Linkage disequilibrium might explain the correlated functional status among segregating V segments, but an unknown experimental factor could not be ruled out. According to a later genetic analysis, donors in an Asian-associated ancestry cluster had fewer N-insertions in productive TCRs than the approximately 690-donor mean. Some IMGT-functional V segments, including TRBV6-2 and TRBV6-3, could not be distinguished by the 87-base-pair reads and were therefore excluded. A later analysis found that most CMV-associated TCR beta chains appeared HLA-restricted, with HLA associations seemingly driven largely by CMV exposure. According to a later analysis, TCR association rates differed among HLA loci, with DRB1 alleles showing the most associated TCRs and HLA-C alleles showing the fewest. Because some donors lacked HLA typing at each locus, the association tests relied only on the typed subset. Roughly 17 rarely observed V segments, including chromosome 9 orphons, were excluded from the earlier analysis of about 500 of the donors because counts were too low. A later genetic analysis associated a missense DCLRE1C variant with V-gene and J-gene trimming of TCR beta chains, and an independent cohort replicated the association. When HLA alleles, especially DR and DQ, strongly co-occurred, TCR associations were difficult to assign to individual alleles. Most TCR sequences were observed very rarely across donors, whereas some public TCRs were present in many individuals. Cytomegalovirus status was reported to be diagnosed by the classifier with high specificity and sensitivity in both the original and validation cohorts. A later analysis found that HLA-associated TCR beta chains were more clonally expanded and had lower generation probabilities than equally common non-associated chains. It was suggested by the authors that the approach could potentially be generalized to other disease states and immunological phenotypes. In this cohort, only TCR beta chains were sequenced, and detectable features were limited by the absence of alpha or paired-chain data. According to a later analysis, parvovirus B19, influenza, CMV and Epstein-Barr virus appeared linked to several top co-occurrence clusters. Broadly in line with IMGT annotations, most TCR beta V segments showed up in productive rearrangements about 87% or about 30% of the time in an earlier analysis of some 590 of the donors. In a later analysis, some 18,000 TCR beta sequences were associated with specific HLA alleles at a false discovery rate of 0.05. In the study, some 160 TCR beta chains were listed as associated with cytomegalovirus. For the cohort, immune exposure information was limited to CMV serostatus. Presence/absence analyses assumed roughly uniform sequencing depth across donors, an assumption that may not hold. A group of highly shared sequence variants was considered likely to be a technical artifact of the sequencing pipeline. A further reported finding was that TCR beta sequences accurately predicted the HLA-A and HLA-B alleles for most subjects in the first cohort.

In total, just over 650 healthy bone marrow donors made up the cohort. At the time of sampling, every cohort member was nominally healthy, though immune exposures that went unrecorded were likely present. The donor was CMV seronegative and belonged to the group of over 350 seronegative cohort members. Every donor gave a peripheral blood sample, and the peripheral blood mononuclear cells from that sample were used for TCR beta sequencing. Genomic DNA was extracted from the blood cell samples with the Qiagen DNeasy Blood Extraction Kit. Comments on this clone: The antigen this receptor binds is unknown. No qualities accompany the bases; no much larger clone lies one base away.

The method was the immunoSEQ multiplex PCR assay. For the multiplex PCR, a mixture combining 60 forward primers for TCR Vbeta segments and 13 reverse primers for TCR Jbeta segments was used. Amplification of the CDR3 region of rearranged TCR beta genes was performed with a multiplex PCR assay on genomic DNA. The amplified TCR beta libraries were sequenced on the Illumina HiSeq System as 87-base-pair reads. Regarding the original processing steps: A later analysis tallied approximately 87 million unique TCR beta chains across the 666 repertoires, and approximately 12 million of those chains were shared by two or more donors. Raw reads were error-corrected and collapsed into unique sequences with a nearest-neighbor algorithm that merged closely related sequences to remove PCR and sequencing errors. Alignment of CDR3 sequences to IMGT reference sequences was used to assign V, D and J gene segments. For a sequence to be retained, a match of at least six nucleotides to both a V gene segment and a J gene segment was required. Rearrangements were classified as productive when the CDR3 lacked stop codons and remained in frame with V and J, and all other rearrangements were classified as non-productive. Following IMGT convention, CDR3 was defined as the stretch from the second conserved V-encoded cysteine up to the conserved J-encoded phenylalanine. Sequences without an unambiguous match to a single V gene segment were excluded from the earlier analysis of a few hundred of the donors. An earlier analysis of several hundred of the donors called V segments functional above 56.7% productive rearrangements and segregating when the between-donor standard deviation exceeded 5%. To diagnose cytomegalovirus status from the catalog of TCR beta chain sequences, a statistical classification framework was built. V and J gene assignment, in a later analysis, came from comparing TCR nucleotide sequences with IMGT/GENE-DB human TR gene sequences. A later analysis assigned CDR3 sequences and most-parsimonious VDJ recombination scenarios with the TCRdist pipeline. In a later analysis, each TCR beta chain was defined by its CDR3 amino acid sequence together with its V-gene family, and reads lacking a unique V-gene family were excluded. To address suspected cross-contamination and a sequencing artifact, a later analysis removed a few hundred highly shared, low-generation-probability nucleotide sequences. In a later analysis, a clonal expansion index for each public chain was calculated from normalized within-repertoire ranks of inferred template counts. Generation probabilities in a later analysis came from a VDJ recombination model fitted to out-of-frame rearrangements, and those results were checked against IGoR. In a later analysis, TCR-TCR, TCR-HLA and TCR-CMV co-occurrence was scored with hypergeometric tests, and a repertoire-size bias correction was applied to TCR pairs. To estimate false discovery rates, a later analysis permuted the HLA or CMV assignments 20 times. In a later analysis, co-occurring TCRs were grouped using DBSCAN, with TCRdist sequence similarity added in when clustering inside HLA-allele-positive subsets. Co-occurrence clustering excluded repertoires with fewer than 30,000 or more than 120,000 public chains, plus five with anomalous nucleotide sharing. The clones in this table, taken by TCRdb from immuneACCESS, are in-frame only. Not every clone is retained; where verified, under half of the shortfall comes from an unresolved V gene, and the cause of the rest is unknown. The DNA was the basis for D and trimming; V, J and clone size are from that table. For this sample the table gives about 160,000 clones, of which around 80% were detected only once. About 2.2% of the sample rests with the top ten.

From the cysteine through the phenylalanine, the CDR3 covers 16 amino acids. This entry keeps only the CDR3 DNA: 48 bases, framed from base 1. The sample taken for sequencing was PBMCs. The origin of this receptor is a man aged 40-50 years in good health and CMV-seronegative. The chain is made from TRBV21-1 and TRBJ2-2; the table gives TRBD1 as D, unverified against the DNA. TRBV21-1 is recorded as a pseudogene. The DNA sequence is given as TGTGCCAGCAGCAAATCCGGGACAACGAACACCGGGGAGCTGTTTTTT. This encodes CASSKSGTTNTGELFF.